These 10 T cell receptor beta chains originate from one sample sequenced in a study of a mutant IDH1 vaccine in newly diagnosed glioma. Repertoires were generated with immunoSEQ multiplex PCR, while TCRdb's copy carries only in-frame clones and drops some. The sample holds 50,000 to 70,000 clones, 84% seen once. These receptors have no identified antigens. Stated time point: week 23, last vaccination. Vaccine doses each comprised 300 ug of mutant IDH1 20-mer peptide, with topical imiquimod. The sample was PBMCs, taken from a glioma patient whose treatment included an IDH1 peptide vaccine. The receptors originated from a young man with glioma.

This chain uses TRBV5-8 with TRBJ2-7; D may be TRBD1 (5 bases). The CDR3 runs to 14 residues. CDR1 SGHTS and CDR2 YDEGEE come from the germline V gene. Trimming took 7 bases from V and 2 from J, leaving 16 bases between them. In DNA form, the CDR3 reads TGTGCCAGCCTTCAGGCAGGGCGTACCTACGAGCAGTACTTC. This gives the protein CASLQAGRTYEQYF.

The chain combines TRBV10-3 with TRBJ2-1, with 14 positions matching TRBD2. After removal of 6 bases from V and 4 bases from J, the junction contained 2 bases not matched to a gene. Per the germline V gene, CDR1 is ENHRY and CDR2 is SYGVKD. The CDR3 loop spans 15 amino acids. The CDR3 DNA reads as TGTGCCATCAGAGGACTAGCGGGAGGTTACAATGAGCAGTTCTTC. Amino acid sequence: CAIRGLAGGYNEQFF.

In nucleotides, the CDR3 is TGTGCCAGCAGCCAAGGGGCAGGGACCTACGAGCAGTACTTC. This gives the protein CASSQGAGTYEQYF. The rearrangement links TRBV4-2 to TRBJ2-7; D might be TRBD1 (5 bases). This CDR3 contains 14 residues. With 1 base removed from V and 2 bases from J, the gap between germline ends came to 9 bases. Germline values: CDR1 LGHNA, CDR2 YNFKEQ.

The chain joins TRBV5-1 to TRBJ1-4, with 7 bases identical to TRBD1. CDR3 length: 15 residues. Germline CDR1 SGHRS, CDR2 YFSETQ. V shed 4 bases, J shed 7 bases, and the junction held 10 bases outside the gene matches. CDR3 residues: CASSRRQGRSEKLFF. As DNA, the CDR3 is TGCGCCAGCAGCCGGAGACAGGGAAGAAGTGAAAAACTGTTTTTT. The full variable domain, its missing parts supplied by reference TRBV5-1 and TRBJ1-4, is KAGVTQTPRYLIKTRGQQVTLSCSPISGHRSVSWYQQTPGQGLQFLFEYFSETQRNKGNFPGRFSGRQFSNSRSEMNVSTLELGDSALYLCASSRRQGRSEKLFFGSGTQLSVL.

The CDR3 sequence: CASSQPGQARSYEQYF. CDR3 nucleotides: TGTGCCAGCAGCCAACCAGGACAGGCGCGCTCCTACGAGCAGTACTTC. This chain uses TRBV14 with TRBJ2-7; TRBD1 matches at 7 bases. Germline CDR1 reads SGHDN; CDR2 reads FVKESK. The ends lost 2 bases at V and 0 bases at J; junction bases unmatched: 7. This CDR3 is built from 16 residues. Using reference TRBV14 and TRBJ2-7 for the parts outside the CDR3, the full variable domain is EAGVTQFPSHSVIEKGQTVTLRCDPISGHDNLYWYRRVMGKEIKFLLHFVKESKQDESGMPNNRFLAERTGGTYSTLKVQPAELEDSGVYFCASSQPGQARSYEQYFGPGTRLTVT.

J is TRBJ1-1 and V is TRBV7-9; TRBD1 agrees at 9 bases. The V gene end was trimmed by 1 base and the J gene end by 10 bases; junction bases not matched to a gene: 10. CDR3 length: 15 amino acids. Per germline, CDR1 SEHNR and CDR2 FQNEAQ (reference sequence). The CDR3 region is CASSLGDRALHRAFF. The CDR3 DNA follows: TGTGCCAGCAGCTTAGGGGACAGGGCCCTCCATCGAGCTTTCTTT.

This clone was recorded once. This rearrangement joins TRBV5-1 to TRBJ2-1, with TRBD1 as a possible D gene (5 bases). The CDR3 length is 15 residues. CDR1 and CDR2 from the germline V gene are SGHRS and YFSETQ. Trimming took 0 bases from V and 4 from J, leaving 11 bases between them. The CDR3 spells CASSLASPGYNEQFF. DNA of the CDR3: TGCGCCAGCAGCTTGGCCTCCCCAGGGTACAATGAGCAGTTCTTC.

The rearrangement uses TRBV27 and TRBJ1-1; D gene uncertain. Trimming removed 8 bases at V and 8 bases at J, with 12 bases between. There are 11 residues in the CDR3. Germline V lookup: CDR1 MNHEY, CDR2 SMNVEV (reference sequence). CDR3 loop: CASYVGIEAFF. The CDR3 nucleotides are TGTGCCAGCTATGTAGGGATAGAAGCTTTCTTT.

V is TRBV5-5 and J is TRBJ2-7; 7 nucleotides align to TRBD2. The CDR3 extends over 17 amino acids. Germline V gene data show CDR1 as SGHKS and CDR2 as YYEKEE (reference sequence). Trimming cost V 4 bases and J 3 bases; bases outside gene matches: 16. CDR3 loop: CASSPYNRAGRYYEQYF. Written as DNA, the CDR3 is TGTGCCAGCAGCCCTTACAACCGAGCGGGGAGGTACTACGAGCAGTACTTC.

The chain has TRBV4-3 and TRBJ2-1, with D perhaps given as TRBD1 or TRBD2 (7 bases each). The CDR3 sequence is 12 residues long. Germline V gene sequence: CDR1 LGHNA, CDR2 YSLEER. The V end was cut by 8 bases, the J end by 6 bases, with 11 bases between. CDR3 nucleotides: TGCGCCAGCGGCAGGGGGGGCAATGAGCAGTTCTTC. This translates into CASGRGGNEQFF.